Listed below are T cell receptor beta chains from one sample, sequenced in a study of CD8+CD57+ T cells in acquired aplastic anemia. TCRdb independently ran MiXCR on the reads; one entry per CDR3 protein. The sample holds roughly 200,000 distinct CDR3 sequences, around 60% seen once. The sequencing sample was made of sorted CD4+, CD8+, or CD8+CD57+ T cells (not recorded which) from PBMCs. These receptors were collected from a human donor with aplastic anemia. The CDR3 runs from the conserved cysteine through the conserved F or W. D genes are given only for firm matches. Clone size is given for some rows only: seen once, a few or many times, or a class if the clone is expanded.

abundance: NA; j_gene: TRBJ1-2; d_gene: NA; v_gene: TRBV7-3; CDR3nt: TGTGCCAGCTCCAGGACAGCCGATATTTATGGCTACACCTTC; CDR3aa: CASSRTADIYGYTF
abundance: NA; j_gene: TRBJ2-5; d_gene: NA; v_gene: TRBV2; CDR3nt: TGTGCCAGCGGCCCAGGCTTCCAGTACTTC; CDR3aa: CASGPGFQYF
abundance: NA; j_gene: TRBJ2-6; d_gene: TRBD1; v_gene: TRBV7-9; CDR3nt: TGTGCCAGATCCAACGGATCGACAGGGTATGGGGCCAACGTCCTGACTTTC; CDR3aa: CARSNGSTGYGANVLTF
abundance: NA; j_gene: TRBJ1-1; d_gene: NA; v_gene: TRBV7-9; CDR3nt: TGTGCCAGCAGCTTTGGACAGCCCGAAGCTTTCTTT; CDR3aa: CASSFGQPEAFF
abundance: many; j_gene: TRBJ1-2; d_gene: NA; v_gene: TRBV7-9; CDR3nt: TGTGCCAGCAGCTACACAGGGAACTATGGCTACACCTTC; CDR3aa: CASSYTGNYGYTF
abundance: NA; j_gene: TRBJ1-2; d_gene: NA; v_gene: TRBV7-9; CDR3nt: TGTGCCAGCGACCCCATTAGCGTCGCTGATGGCTACACCTTC; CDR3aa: CASDPISVADGYTF
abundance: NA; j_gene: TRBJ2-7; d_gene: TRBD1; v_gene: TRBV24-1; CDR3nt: TGTGCCACCAGTGATTCCGGGACAGGGCCTGAGCGGTACTTC; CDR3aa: CATSDSGTGPERYF
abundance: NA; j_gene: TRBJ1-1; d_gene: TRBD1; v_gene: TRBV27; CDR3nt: TGTGCCAGCAGTTTAGCAGGGGGAAGTACTGAAGCTTTCTTT; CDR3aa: CASSLAGGSTEAFF
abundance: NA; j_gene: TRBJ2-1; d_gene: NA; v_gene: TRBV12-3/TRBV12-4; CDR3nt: TGTGCCAGCAGCCCGAGCGGGAATGAGCAGTTCTTC; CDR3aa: CASSPSGNEQFF
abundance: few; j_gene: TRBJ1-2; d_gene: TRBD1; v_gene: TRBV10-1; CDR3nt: TGCGCCAACCCGCGGAGGGGGCATGGCTACACCTTC; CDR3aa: CANPRRGHGYTF
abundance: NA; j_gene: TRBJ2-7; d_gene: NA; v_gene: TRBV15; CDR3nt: TGTGCCACCAGCAGTCCCACGGGGTCTGGGTTCGAGCAGTACTTC; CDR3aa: CATSSPTGSGFEQYF
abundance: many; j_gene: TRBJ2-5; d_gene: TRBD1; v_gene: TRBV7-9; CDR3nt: TGTGCCAGCAGCTCGGCGGGGCCGACAGGGGGGTTTGGGTACCAAGAGACCCAGTACTTC; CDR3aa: CASSSAGPTGGFGYQETQYF
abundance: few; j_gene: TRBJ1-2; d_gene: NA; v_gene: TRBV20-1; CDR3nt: TGCAGTGCTAGAGGATCCAGGGGTTGGGGCTACACCTTC; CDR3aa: CSARGSRGWGYTF
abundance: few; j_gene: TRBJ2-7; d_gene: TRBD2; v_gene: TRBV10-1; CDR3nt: TGCGCCAGCAGTGAGACCTTTCGACCGGGACAGTTACTAGCGGGGGGCGAGCAGTACTTC; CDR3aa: CASSETFRPGQLLAGGEQYF
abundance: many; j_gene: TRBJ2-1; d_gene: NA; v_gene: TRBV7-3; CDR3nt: TGTGCCAGCAGCTTAACCGCATGGTCGGGGAACAATGAGCAGTTCTTC; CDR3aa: CASSLTAWSGNNEQFF
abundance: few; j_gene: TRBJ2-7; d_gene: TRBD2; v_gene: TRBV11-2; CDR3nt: TGTGCCAGCAGCCCCTGGACTAGCGGATACTCCTACGAGCAGTACTTC; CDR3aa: CASSPWTSGYSYEQYF
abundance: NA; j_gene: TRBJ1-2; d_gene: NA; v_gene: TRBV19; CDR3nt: TGTGCCAGTAGTATCCCTGCCAGCGACTATGGCTACACCTTC; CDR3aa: CASSIPASDYGYTF
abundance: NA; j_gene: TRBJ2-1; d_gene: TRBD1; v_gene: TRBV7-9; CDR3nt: TGTGCCAGCAGCTCCGAACCGGGACAGGGCTACAATGAGCAGTTCTTC; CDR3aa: CASSSEPGQGYNEQFF
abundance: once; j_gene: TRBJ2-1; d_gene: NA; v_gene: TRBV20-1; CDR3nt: TGCAGTGGCCCACTGGGGGTCTCCTACAATGAGCAGTTCTTC; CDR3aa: CSGPLGVSYNEQFF
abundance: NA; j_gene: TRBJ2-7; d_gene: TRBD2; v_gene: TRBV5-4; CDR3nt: TGTGCCAGCAGCGAAACTAGCGGGCGAACCTACGAGCAGTACTTC; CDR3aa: CASSETSGRTYEQYF
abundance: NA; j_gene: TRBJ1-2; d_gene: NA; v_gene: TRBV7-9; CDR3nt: TGTGCCAGCAGCCCTGACAGTACCGATGGCTACACCTTC; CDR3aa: CASSPDSTDGYTF
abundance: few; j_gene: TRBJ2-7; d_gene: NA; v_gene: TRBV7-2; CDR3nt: TGTGCCAGCAGCTTAGCGAAGGGGGGGACGTACGAGCAGTACTTC; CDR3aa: CASSLAKGGTYEQYF
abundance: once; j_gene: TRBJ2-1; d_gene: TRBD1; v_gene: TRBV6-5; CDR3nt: TGTGCCAGCAGTTGCACAGGGGCTGGGTCCTACAATGAGCAGTTCTTC; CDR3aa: CASSCTGAGSYNEQFF
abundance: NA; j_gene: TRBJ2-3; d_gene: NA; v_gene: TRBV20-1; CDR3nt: TGCAGTGCTAGGGCAGCAGCCCACAGGACAGATACGCAGTATTTT; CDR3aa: CSARAAAHRTDTQYF
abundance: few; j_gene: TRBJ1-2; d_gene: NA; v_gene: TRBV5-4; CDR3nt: TGTGCCAGCAGCCCGGGGGCGTATGGCTACACCTTC; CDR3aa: CASSPGAYGYTF
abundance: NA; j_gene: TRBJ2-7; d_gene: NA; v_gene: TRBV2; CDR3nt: TGTGCCAGCAGTGAGGGAGGAGGAACCTACGAGCAGTACTTC; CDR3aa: CASSEGGGTYEQYF
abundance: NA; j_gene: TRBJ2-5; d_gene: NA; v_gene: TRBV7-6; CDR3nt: TGTGCCAGCAGCTTAGTGGGCTCCCAGGGAGAGACCCAGTACTTC; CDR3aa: CASSLVGSQGETQYF
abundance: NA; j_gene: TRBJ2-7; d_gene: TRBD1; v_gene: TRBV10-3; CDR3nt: TGTGCCACAGGGGGAGGGACAGGGGACTACGAGCAGTACTTC; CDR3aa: CATGGGTGDYEQYF
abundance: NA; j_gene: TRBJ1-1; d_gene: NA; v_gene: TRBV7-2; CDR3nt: TGTGCCAGCAGCACCCGATCGGACAGACAAGCTTTCTTT; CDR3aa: CASSTRSDRQAFF